This T cell receptor beta chain was retrieved from a study of human T cells and chemical hapten exposure. This sample's time point: pre-sensitization, week 0. The treatment here: therapeutic diphenylcyclopropenone sensitization with weekly scalp DPC. The CDR3 covers 15 residues. The V segment lost 6 bases and the J segment 4 bases; nucleotides outside the gene matches: 6. In germline, CDR1 is MNHEY, CDR2 SVGEGT. This clonotype came up many times. TCRdb itself ran the RACE reads through MiXCR, one entry per CDR3 protein. The sample contains around 60,000 distinct CDR3 sequences, around 7% of which appear only once.

This clonotype was sampled from a woman in her 30s with alopecia areata. Some clones in this sample may be carry-over from other donors' samples. The chain is built from TRBV6-2 or TRBV6-3 and TRBJ2-3; 11 nucleotides match TRBD2. The sample consisted of whole blood, taken in connection with sensitization to the hapten diphenylcyclopropenone (DPC). The CDR3 sequence: CASSPTSGGSDTQYF. CDR3 DNA: TGTGCCAGCAGCCCCACTAGCGGGGGATCAGATACGCAGTATTTT.